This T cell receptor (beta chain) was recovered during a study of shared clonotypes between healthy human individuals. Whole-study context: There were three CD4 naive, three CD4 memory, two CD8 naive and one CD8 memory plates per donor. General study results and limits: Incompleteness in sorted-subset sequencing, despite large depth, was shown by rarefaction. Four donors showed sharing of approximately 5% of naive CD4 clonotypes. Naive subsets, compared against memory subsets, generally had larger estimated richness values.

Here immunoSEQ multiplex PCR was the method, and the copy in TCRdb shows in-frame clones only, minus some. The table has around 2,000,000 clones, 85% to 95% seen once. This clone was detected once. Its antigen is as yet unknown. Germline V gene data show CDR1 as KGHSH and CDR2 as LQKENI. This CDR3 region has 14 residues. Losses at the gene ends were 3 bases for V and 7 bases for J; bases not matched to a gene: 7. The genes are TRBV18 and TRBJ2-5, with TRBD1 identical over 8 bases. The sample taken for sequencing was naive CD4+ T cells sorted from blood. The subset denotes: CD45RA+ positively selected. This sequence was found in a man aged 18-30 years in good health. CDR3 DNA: TGTGCCAGCTCACCCGGACAGGGTAGTGTGACCCAGTACTTC. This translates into CASSPGQGSVTQYF.